The clone carrying this TCR beta chain was counted a few times. Its cognate antigen is unknown. Per the germline V gene, CDR1 is MGHRA and CDR2 is YSYEKL. There are 13 residues in the CDR3. Between the trimmed V and J ends, which lost 1 base and 9 bases, there was a span of 10 bases. The data derive from a study of T cell repertoires in cytomegalovirus infection. On the study more broadly: Public TCR beta signatures marked donors with CMV infection and the matching HLA.

Study results and limitations: The cumulative frequency of public TCR beta families identified carriers of CMV plus the relevant HLA.

TCRdb re-called the reads with MiXCR, one entry per CDR3 protein. The table has approximately 500,000 distinct CDR3 sequences, approximately 17% seen once. The sequence came from a human donor in good health (CMV status not recorded). Some clones in this sample may be carry-over from other donors' samples. J is TRBJ2-1 and V is TRBV4-1, with D uncertain. The sequenced sample consisted of CD8+ T cells from PBMCs. CDR3 loop: CASSQADESEQFF. In DNA, the CDR3 is TGCGCCAGCAGCCAAGCGGACGAAAGTGAGCAGTTCTTC.